The following is a T cell receptor (beta chain) sequence with its context. Its antigen is currently unknown. Libraries were prepared by immunoSEQ multiplex PCR; TCRdb keeps only in-frame clonotypes and omits some of them. The profile shows 120,000 to 150,000 clones, about 87% of them singletons. The record originates from a study of radiation and T cells in renal cell carcinoma. The sample's time point: baseline pretreatment blood. Treatment noted: 15 Gy SBRT to primary tumor, nephrectomy 4 weeks later. Radiation-treated patients gave blood at baseline, week 2 and week 4. Regarding the study as a whole: From baseline, blood top tumor clonotypes peaked at 2 weeks post-radiation. Baseline intratumoral clonotype presence is unknown without pretreatment biopsies.

The material sequenced was blood, taken from a patient whose treatment included radiotherapy and nephrectomy. The TCR sequence derives from a woman between 65 and 79 years old with renal cell carcinoma.

The CDR3 DNA follows: TGTGCCAGCAGTTACTCATGGACCACCGGGAATGAGCAGTTCTTC. This translates into CASSYSWTTGNEQFF. The chain recombines TRBV6-5 with TRBJ2-1; no clear D. Trimming left V 0 bases short and J 7 bases short, with 13 bases between. From germline, CDR1 is MNHEY and CDR2 SVGAGI. This CDR3 region has 15 residues.